These T cell receptor beta chains were read from a single sample in a study of blood T cell repertoires in COVID-19. Sequencing was performed with immunoSEQ multiplex PCR; in TCRdb, only in-frame clones are kept and a portion is missing. This repertoire shows roughly 53,000 clones, about 80% found once; its top ten account for 11% to 15%. Sequenced input: peripheral blood. The receptor set was obtained from a human donor in a cohort sampled during active COVID-19. Both conserved end residues are part of each CDR3. D genes are given only for firm matches. Clone size appears in some rows only: once, few, many, or a class for an expanded clone.

D gene: .; V gene: TRBV19; clone size: few; J gene: TRBJ1-1; CDR3 DNA: TGTGCCAGTAGCCAAACTGCGGGACGGCCGAACACTGAAGCTTTCTTT; CDR3 protein: CASSQTAGRPNTEAFF
D gene: TRBD1; V gene: TRBV4-3; clone size: .; J gene: TRBJ2-7; CDR3 DNA: TGCGCCAGCAGCCAAGATCGGGGCGGACAGGGGTTCTCCTACGAGCAGTACTTC; CDR3 protein: CASSQDRGGQGFSYEQYF
D gene: .; V gene: TRBV19; clone size: .; J gene: TRBJ1-1; CDR3 DNA: TGTGCCAGTAGTAGTAGGGGCGGAAGATCCACTGAAGCTTTCTTT; CDR3 protein: CASSSRGGRSTEAFF
D gene: .; V gene: TRBV3-1/TRBV3-2; clone size: .; J gene: TRBJ2-6; CDR3 DNA: TGTGCCAGCAGCCGACCTGGACAGCCATTATACTCTGGGGCCAACGTCCTGACTTTC; CDR3 protein: CASSRPGQPLYSGANVLTF
D gene: .; V gene: TRBV2; clone size: .; J gene: TRBJ2-3; CDR3 DNA: TGTGCCAGCAGCGACCAGGGGGATACGCAGTATTTT; CDR3 protein: CASSDQGDTQYF
D gene: TRBD1; V gene: TRBV7-8; clone size: once; J gene: TRBJ2-4; CDR3 DNA: TGTGCCAGCAGCCTTATACAGGGGGCCAAAAACATTCAGTACTTC; CDR3 protein: CASSLIQGAKNIQYF
D gene: TRBD2; V gene: TRBV28; clone size: .; J gene: TRBJ2-1; CDR3 DNA: TGTGCCAGCAGTCCACTAGCGGGGGGCGGAGGGGATGAGCAGTTCTTC; CDR3 protein: CASSPLAGGGGDEQFF
D gene: .; V gene: TRBV7-8; clone size: .; J gene: TRBJ2-7; CDR3 DNA: TGTGCCAGCAGCTTAGGCAGAGGGAACGAGCAGTACTTC; CDR3 protein: CASSLGRGNEQYF
D gene: TRBD1; V gene: TRBV18; clone size: .; J gene: TRBJ2-2; CDR3 DNA: TGTGCCAGCTCACCTTACGGGACAGGGGGTGCCTTTAACACCGGGGAGCTGTTTTTT; CDR3 protein: CASSPYGTGGAFNTGELFF
D gene: .; V gene: TRBV29-1; clone size: .; J gene: TRBJ1-3; CDR3 DNA: TGCAGCGCCGTGACAAGCAGCTCTGGAAACACCATATATTTT; CDR3 protein: CSAVTSSSGNTIYF
D gene: TRBD2; V gene: TRBV19; clone size: .; J gene: TRBJ2-1; CDR3 DNA: TGTGCCAGTAAGTTGGGGACTAGATTGATCGATGAGCAGTTCTTC; CDR3 protein: CASKLGTRLIDEQFF
D gene: TRBD1; V gene: TRBV5-1; clone size: .; J gene: TRBJ2-5; CDR3 DNA: TGCGCCAGCAGCTTGGAAGGGGACAGGGGAGAGACCCAGTACTTC; CDR3 protein: CASSLEGDRGETQYF
D gene: .; V gene: TRBV27; clone size: .; J gene: TRBJ1-4; CDR3 DNA: TGTGCCAGCAGTTTAGGTGGACTTCCAACTAATGAAAAACTGTTTTTT; CDR3 protein: CASSLGGLPTNEKLFF
D gene: TRBD1; V gene: TRBV7-2; clone size: .; J gene: TRBJ1-2; CDR3 DNA: TGTGCCAGCAGCCCACGGACAGGGGGAGCATATGGCTACACCTTC; CDR3 protein: CASSPRTGGAYGYTF
D gene: .; V gene: TRBV6-6; clone size: .; J gene: TRBJ1-6; CDR3 DNA: TGTGCCAGCAGTCCCCGGAGGGGCCGGAGCTCCTATAATTCACCCCTCCACTTT; CDR3 protein: CASSPRRGRSSYNSPLHF
D gene: .; V gene: TRBV6-5; clone size: .; J gene: TRBJ2-3; CDR3 DNA: TGTGCCAGCAGCCTATCAACAGGGATCGATACGCAGTATTTT; CDR3 protein: CASSLSTGIDTQYF
D gene: TRBD2; V gene: TRBV7-9; clone size: .; J gene: TRBJ2-1; CDR3 DNA: TGTGCCGGAGAAAGCGGGGGGGCGAATGAGCAGTTCTTC; CDR3 protein: CAGESGGANEQFF
D gene: .; V gene: TRBV24-1; clone size: once; J gene: TRBJ2-1; CDR3 DNA: TGTGCCACCAGTGACCAGTACAATGAGCAGTTCTTC; CDR3 protein: CATSDQYNEQFF
D gene: .; V gene: TRBV12-3/TRBV12-4; clone size: .; J gene: TRBJ2-1; CDR3 DNA: TGTGCCAGCGGTCCCCCCCGAGATGAGCAGTTCTTC; CDR3 protein: CASGPPRDEQFF
D gene: .; V gene: TRBV2; clone size: few; J gene: TRBJ1-6; CDR3 DNA: TGTGCCAGCAGTTCTCGACAAGAGCTCCACTTT; CDR3 protein: CASSSRQELHF
D gene: TRBD1; V gene: TRBV28; clone size: .; J gene: TRBJ2-7; CDR3 DNA: TGTGCCAGCAGTTCGGCCGGGACAGAGAAGAGTGCTTACGAGCAGTACTTC; CDR3 protein: CASSSAGTEKSAYEQYF
D gene: .; V gene: TRBV12-3/TRBV12-4; clone size: .; J gene: TRBJ2-7; CDR3 DNA: TGTGCCAGCAGATACACAGGAGCCTACGAGCAGTACTTC; CDR3 protein: CASRYTGAYEQYF
D gene: .; V gene: TRBV21-1; clone size: .; J gene: TRBJ2-2; CDR3 DNA: TGTGCCAGCAACACGACCCGGGACAGGGATCCCGGGGAGCTGTTTTTT; CDR3 protein: CASNTTRDRDPGELFF